The 10 T cell receptor beta chains in this list originate from one sample, sequenced in a study of T-cell reconstitution after alpha-beta-depleted transplantation in children. Library preparation (for TCRbeta) was performed with unique molecular identifiers. Via MiXCR, TCRdb re-called the PCR reads, giving one row per CDR3 protein. Of about 580,000 distinct CDR3 sequences in the sample, 23% were seen once. The input for sequencing was PBMCs, mostly from graft donor cells, taken 360 days after TCRalphabeta/CD19-depleted stem cell transplant. Source of these receptors: a boy under three years old who had a stem cell transplant for acute myeloid leukemia, so the T cells may come from the graft donor.

This clonotype has ten or more counts. The chain couples TRBV15 to TRBJ2-2; 8 nucleotides align to TRBD2. This CDR3 region has 16 residues. With V trimmed by 0 bases and J by 7 bases, 7 bases remained unmatched. CDR1 and CDR2 (germline): LNHNV, YYDKDF (reference sequence). CDR3 sequence (DNA): TGTGCCACCAGCAGAGATGGAAGCGGGGGAGTCGGGGAGCTGTTTTTT. Its translation is CATSRDGSGGVGELFF.

The rearrangement links TRBV2 to TRBJ2-1; possibly TRBD1 for D (5 bases). Germline V gives CDR1 SNHLY, CDR2 FYNNEI. Trimming cost V 6 bases and J 10 bases, with 10 bases left between them. The CDR3 spans 11 residues. The CDR3 DNA reads as TGTGCCAGCAGGACAGTTAGGGAGCAGTTCTTC. Encoded protein: CASRTVREQFF. Drawing the rest from reference TRBV2 and TRBJ2-1, the complete variable domain is EPEVTQTPSHQVTQMGQEVILRCVPISNHLYFYWYRQILGQKVEFLVSFYNNEISEKSEIFDDQFSVERPDGSNFTLKIRSTKLEDSAMYFCASRTVREQFFGPGTRLTVL.

This clonotype was recorded a few times. The rearrangement uses TRBV4-3 and TRBJ2-2; D is unresolved. The CDR3 spans 16 residues. Trimming left V 6 bases short and J 0 bases short, with 14 bases between. Germline-derived CDR1 and CDR2 are LGHNA and YSLEER. The DNA of the CDR3 is TGCGCCAGCAGACCTACGAGGAGTACGAACACCGGGGAGCTGTTTTTT. It is translated as CASRPTRSTNTGELFF.

At least ten counts were recorded for this clonotype. The chain uses TRBV12-3 or TRBV12-4 and TRBJ2-2; 7 bases line up with TRBD1. This CDR3 has 14 residues. The trim removed 6 bases at V and 2 bases at J, leaving 3 bases unmatched. CDR3 coding DNA: TGTGCCAGCAGATGGGACAGCAACACCGGGGAGCTGTTTTTT. Amino acid sequence: CASRWDSNTGELFF.

This clonotype was found many times. The gene calls are TRBV6-5 and TRBJ2-7, with D possibly TRBD2 on 5 matching bases. This CDR3 has 14 amino acids. V was trimmed by 6 bases and J by 0 bases, leaving 12 bases between them. From germline, CDR1 is MNHEY and CDR2 SVGAGI. The CDR3 loop is CASSWAGNSYEQYF. In nucleotides, the CDR3 is TGTGCCAGCAGCTGGGCGGGCAACTCCTACGAGCAGTACTTC.

This clonotype was seen at least ten times. This chain uses TRBV6-5 with TRBJ2-2, with 10 positions matching TRBD2. J gave up 0 bases and V 6 bases, and 4 bases lay outside the gene matches. Germline loops: CDR1 MNHEY, CDR2 SVGAGI. The CDR3 covers 16 residues. CDR3 sequence reads: CASSPGLASNTGELFF. The CDR3 DNA reads as TGTGCCAGCAGCCCGGGACTAGCGTCGAACACCGGGGAGCTGTTTTTT.

The chain has TRBV20-1 and TRBJ2-6, with D perhaps TRBD1 or TRBD2 (5 bases each). Germline V gene sequence: CDR1 DFQATT, CDR2 SNEGSKA (reference sequence). This CDR3 is 18 amino acids long. V was clipped by 3 bases and J by 2 bases, with 20 bases between them. CDR3 sequence (DNA): TGCAGTGCTAGGTCCCGGGGCCATTGGGACGCTGGGGCCAACGTCCTGACTTTC. Residues: CSARSRGHWDAGANVLTF.

The J gene is TRBJ2-1, the V gene TRBV15; D is ambiguous. Trimming stripped 0 bases from V and 0 bases from J, with 12 bases between. The CDR3 loop spans 17 amino acids. In germline, CDR1 is LNHNV, CDR2 YYDKDF (reference sequence). This chain's CDR3 is CATSRDLLVSSYNEQFF. In DNA form, the CDR3 reads TGTGCCACCAGCAGAGATCTCCTAGTTAGCTCCTACAATGAGCAGTTCTTC.

The rearrangement joins TRBV20-1 to TRBJ1-3; D is uncertain. V dropped 0 bases and J dropped 0 bases, with 18 bases sitting between them. The germline CDR1 and CDR2 sequences are DFQATT and SNEGSKA (reference sequence). The CDR3 runs 18 residues. This CDR3 reads CSARDLRGGLSSGNTIYF. The CDR3 DNA follows: TGCAGTGCTAGAGATCTACGGGGAGGGCTTAGCTCTGGAAACACCATATATTTT.

This clonotype has just a few counts. The rearrangement links TRBV12-3 or TRBV12-4 to TRBJ1-1; 11 positions agree with TRBD1. J lost 3 bases, V lost 3 bases, and 3 bases had no gene match. The CDR3 is made up of 15 amino acids. The CDR3 protein is CASSFGQGADTEAFF. CDR3 nucleotides: TGTGCCAGCAGTTTTGGACAGGGGGCGGACACTGAAGCTTTCTTT.